The 32 T cell receptor beta chains presented below share a single source sample, sequenced in a study of CD8 T cells in ankylosing spondylitis (dated by TCRdb to between 2016 and 2019). Library prep was done by 5' RACE. This sample was sequenced with an Illumina HiSeq 2500. TCRdb took the public reads, trimmed them with fastp at Q25, ran MiXCR for clone calling and kept in-frame beta chains. Under each unique CDR3 protein, matching rows form one entry showing the most common genes and DNA. The sample yields roughly 180,000 distinct CDR3 sequences; 9.8% were counted once. The ten largest clones take up about 15% of the sample. Sequenced input: blood, either unsorted or a sorted T cell fraction (not recorded which). These receptors were taken from a female donor with ankylosing spondylitis or in good health (not recorded which).

This clonotype came up a few times. V gene TRBV5-1 combines with J gene TRBJ2-5; no clear D gene. The CDR3 totals 16 residues. Germline-derived CDR1 and CDR2 are SGHRS and YFSETQ. V was cut by 0 bases and J by 5 bases, with 17 bases left in between. CDR3 in DNA: TGCGCCAGCAGCTTGGACGGGCAGGACGGGTGGGAGACCCAGTACTTC. Its protein is CASSLDGQDGWETQYF.

The J gene is TRBJ2-1, the V gene TRBV20-1, with 9 bases fitting TRBD2. The CDR3 consists of 18 residues. After removal of 6 bases from V and 0 bases from J, the junction contained 15 bases not matched to a gene. Germline lookup yields CDR1 DFQATT and CDR2 SNEGSKA (reference sequence). CDR3 residues: CSAGALSSGIGSYNEQFF. As DNA, the CDR3 is TGCAGTGCCGGCGCGTTATCTAGCGGGATAGGCTCCTACAATGAGCAGTTCTTC.

The chain is built from TRBV7-2 and TRBJ2-1; D unclear. The CDR3 spans 15 residues. Trimming cost V 3 bases and J 0 bases, with 9 bases left between them. Germline assignment: CDR1 SGHTA and CDR2 FQGNSA. CDR3 in amino acids: CASSFDRSSYNEQFF. The CDR3 region has the DNA TGTGCCAGCAGCTTCGACCGAAGCTCCTACAATGAGCAGTTCTTC.

This clonotype was counted between two and nine times. This chain joins TRBV12-3 or TRBV12-4 and TRBJ2-3; TRBD2 aligns across 8 bases. Trimming cost V 2 bases and J 0 bases; bases outside gene matches: 4. This CDR3 is 16 amino acids long. The CDR3 region is CASSLWLAGSTDTQYF. DNA for the CDR3: TGTGCCAGCAGTTTATGGTTAGCGGGAAGCACAGATACGCAGTATTTT.

The sample holds a few counts of this clonotype. The chain links TRBV28 to TRBJ2-1; D assignment may be TRBD1 or TRBD2 (5 bases each). Looked up from germline, CDR1 is MDHEN and CDR2 is SYDVKM. The CDR3 extends over 15 amino acids. Trimming pared 3 bases from V and 9 bases from J, leaving 18 bases between. In DNA, the CDR3 is TGTGCCAGCAGTTTTGGGGACCAGAGGCCCGGTGAGCAGTTCTTC. Amino acid sequence: CASSFGDQRPGEQFF.

This chain links TRBV9 with TRBJ2-1; TRBD1 matches at 10 bases. Germline V gene sequence: CDR1 SGDLS, CDR2 YYNGEE. The CDR3 has 17 amino acids. With 4 bases clipped from V and 4 bases from J, the junction kept 11 bases outside the gene matches. The CDR3 protein is CASSPFPGQGRYNEQFF. For the CDR3, the DNA is TGTGCCAGCAGCCCTTTTCCGGGACAGGGGAGGTACAATGAGCAGTTCTTC. The entire variable domain, with the rest obtained from reference TRBV9 and TRBJ2-1, is as follows: DSGVTQTPKHLITATGQRVTLRCSPRSGDLSVYWYQQSLDQGLQFLIQYYNGEERAKGNILERFSAQQFPDLHSELNLSSLELGDSALYFCASSPFPGQGRYNEQFFGPGTRLTVL.

The rearrangement links TRBV6-2 or TRBV6-3 to TRBJ2-5; 15 bases are shared with TRBD2. Germline V lookup: CDR1 MNHEY, CDR2 SVGEGT. This CDR3 contains 15 residues. V shed 5 bases, J shed 7 bases, and the junction held 5 bases outside the gene matches. The CDR3 bases are TGTGCCAGCAGTCCCGGACTAGCGGGAGGGTTGACCCAGTACTTC. This translates into CASSPGLAGGLTQYF.

This clonotype was counted a few times. This sequence joins TRBV28 and TRBJ1-5; D possibly corresponds to TRBD1 (5 bases). Trimming stripped 2 bases from V and 4 bases from J, with 12 bases between. Germline V CDR1 and CDR2: MDHEN, SYDVKM. The CDR3 loop spans 15 amino acids. The CDR3 sequence: CASSLESGNNQPQHF. In nucleotides, the CDR3 is TGTGCCAGCAGTTTAGAGTCAGGGAATAATCAGCCCCAGCATTTT.

The CDR3 region is CASGLGVYYEQYF. DNA of the CDR3: TGTGCTAGTGGTTTGGGAGTTTACTACGAGCAGTACTTC. V gene TRBV12-5 combines with J gene TRBJ2-7, with unresolved D. The germline V gene encodes CDR1 LGHNT and CDR2 FRNRAP. Trimming left V 1 base short and J 3 bases short, with 7 bases between. The CDR3 consists of 13 residues.

In this sample, this clonotype turned up a few times. This chain uses TRBV9 with TRBJ1-3; D not resolved. Germline assignment: CDR1 SGDLS and CDR2 YYNGEE. The CDR3 is 15 residues long. V was shortened by 3 bases and J by 3 bases, with 13 bases between the two germline ends. DNA of the CDR3: TGTGCCAGCAGCGGAGTGAGGGCTGGTGGAAACACCATATATTTT. It is translated as CASSGVRAGGNTIYF. Using reference TRBV9 and TRBJ1-3 for the parts outside the CDR3, the full variable domain is DSGVTQTPKHLITATGQRVTLRCSPRSGDLSVYWYQQSLDQGLQFLIQYYNGEERAKGNILERFSAQQFPDLHSELNLSSLELGDSALYFCASSGVRAGGNTIYFGEGSWLTVV.

V and J are TRBV7-6 and TRBJ2-1; no clear D gene. Trimming cost V 0 bases and J 7 bases, with 13 bases left between them. Germline assignment: CDR1 SGHVS and CDR2 FNYEAQ. The CDR3 runs 15 residues. CDR3 bases: TGTGCCAGCAGCTTAGCCCCAGGTAGCAAGAATGAGCAGTTCTTC. The encoded protein is CASSLAPGSKNEQFF.

As regards this clonotype: The final CDR3 position lacks the conserved phenylalanine or tryptophan, pointing to a likely read error. The V call is TRBV9, the J call TRBJ1-6, with D unresolved. The CDR3 spans 14 residues. Trimming shortened V by 0 bases and J by 11 bases, and 12 bases separated the two germline ends. The germline CDR1 and CDR2 sequences are SGDLS and YYNGEE. Here the CDR3 reads CASSVGAVGTPLHS. The CDR3 region has the DNA TGTGCCAGCAGCGTAGGGGCCGTTGGGACACCCCTCCACTCT.

The rearrangement joins TRBV9 to TRBJ2-3; 7 positions match TRBD1. The CDR3 is 14 residues long. J lost 6 bases, V lost 4 bases, and 8 bases had no gene match. CDR1 is SGDLS, CDR2 YYNGEE, per germline. Written as DNA, the CDR3 is TGTGCCAGCAGCACCCGACAGGGTTGGGATACGCAGTATTTT. Encoded protein: CASSTRQGWDTQYF.

The chain carries TRBV5-8 and TRBJ2-2; 7 nucleotides agree with TRBD1. The CDR3 sequence is 15 residues long. The V and J ends lost 4 bases and 4 bases, in that order; junction bases with no gene match: 7. CDR1 and CDR2 (germline): SGHTS, YDEGEE. CDR3 residues: CASSGWDRLTGELFF. The CDR3 DNA reads TGTGCCAGCAGCGGCTGGGACAGACTCACCGGGGAGCTGTTTTTT.

V is TRBV16 and J is TRBJ1-2, with D maybe TRBD1 (5 bases). The germline V and J ends were trimmed by 4 bases and 4 bases, with 10 bases remaining between them. The CDR3 runs 13 residues. Germline CDR1 is KGHSY and CDR2 is FQNENV. As DNA, the CDR3 is TGTGCCAGCAGCCCCGACAGCTCCTATGGCTACACCTTC. Protein sequence: CASSPDSSYGYTF.

This clonotype was recorded at least ten times. J is TRBJ2-1 and V is TRBV12-3 or TRBV12-4; D unclear. Trimming cost V 1 base and J 4 bases, with 11 bases left between them. CDR3 size: 15 residues. CDR3 sequence reads: CASSLVVSGYNEQFF. In DNA, the CDR3 is TGTGCCAGCAGTTTAGTCGTTTCTGGTTACAATGAGCAGTTCTTC.

This clonotype was picked up a small number of times. V gene TRBV4-2 combines with J gene TRBJ2-7; the D is unclear. With 4 bases removed from V and 2 bases from J, the gap between germline ends came to 12 bases. Per germline, CDR1 LGHNA and CDR2 YNFKEQ. This CDR3 region has 14 residues. CDR3 residues: CASSPPTPPYEQYF. The CDR3 coding sequence is TGTGCCAGCAGCCCTCCGACTCCTCCCTACGAGCAGTACTTC.

This clonotype was detected a few times. The chain combines TRBV7-9 with TRBJ2-7; D may be TRBD2 (5 bases). Trimming removed 5 bases at V and 4 bases at J, with 12 bases between. CDR3 length: 13 residues. Germline lookup yields CDR1 SEHNR and CDR2 FQNEAQ (reference sequence). DNA of the CDR3: TGTGCCAGCAGCGCACGGGGATTTTACGAGCAGTACTTC. Protein product: CASSARGFYEQYF. The full variable domain, in which reference TRBV7-9 and TRBJ2-7 provide the parts outside the CDR3, is DTGVSQNPRHKITKRGQNVTFRCDPISEHNRLYWYRQTLGQGPEFLTYFQNEAQLEKSRLLSDRFSAERPKGSFSTLEIQRTEQGDSAMYLCASSARGFYEQYFGPGTRLTVT.

This chain uses TRBV28 with TRBJ2-7; possible D gene TRBD2, 5 bases. V lost 5 bases to trimming and J lost 0 bases, with 20 bases between them. The CDR3 covers 17 residues. CDR1 is MDHEN, CDR2 SYDVKM, per germline. The CDR3 protein is CASSEPVSTRASYEQYF. CDR3 DNA: TGTGCCAGCAGTGAACCCGTCTCAACTAGAGCCTCCTACGAGCAGTACTTC. Looking up the rest from reference TRBV28 and TRBJ2-7 gives the full variable domain: DVKVTQSSRYLVKRTGEKVFLECVQDMDHENMFWYRQDPGLGLRLIYFSYDVKMKEKGDIPEGYSVSREKKERFSLILESASTNQTSMYLCASSEPVSTRASYEQYFGPGTRLTVT.

The V and J genes are TRBV25-1 and TRBJ2-7, with D possibly TRBD1 on 6 matching bases. The germline V gene has CDR1 MGHDK and CDR2 SYGVNS. The CDR3 contains 15 residues. V lost 4 bases and J lost 2, with 15 bases in between. This CDR3 is CASSGSRTAPYEQYF. CDR3 nucleotides: TGTGCCAGCAGTGGTTCGCGGACAGCCCCCTACGAGCAGTACTTC.

This rearrangement joins TRBV12-3 or TRBV12-4 to TRBJ2-5; D unresolved. The V and J ends lost 5 bases and 1 base respectively, with 11 bases between them. This CDR3 has 14 amino acids. The CDR3 spells CASSPEHFQETQYF. DNA of the CDR3: TGTGCCAGCAGTCCGGAGCATTTCCAAGAGACCCAGTACTTC.

A few counts support this clonotype. The chain combines TRBV30 with TRBJ1-1; D uncertain. Germline V CDR1 and CDR2: GTSNPN, SVGIG (reference sequence). Trimming shortened V by 3 bases and J by 1 base, and 12 bases separated the two germline ends. The CDR3 contains 14 residues. CDR3 region: CAWSLAVQNTEAFF. Here the CDR3 DNA reads TGTGCCTGGAGCCTAGCAGTACAGAACACTGAAGCTTTCTTT.

The sample holds a few counts of this clonotype. V is TRBV5-1 and J is TRBJ2-1, with no clear D. Germline CDR1 is SGHRS and CDR2 is YFSETQ. Trimming left V 0 bases short and J 8 bases short, with 12 bases between. This CDR3 has 14 amino acids. For the CDR3, the DNA is TGCGCCAGCAGCTTGGAATTCGCGCACGATGAGCAGTTCTTC. Translated: CASSLEFAHDEQFF.

The CDR3 DNA reads as TGTGCCAGCAGCCACAGAGTCTTCTCCTACGAGCAGTACTTC. It translates to CASSHRVFSYEQYF. The rearrangement links TRBV3-1 to TRBJ2-7; D unclear. This CDR3 has 14 amino acids. Per the germline V gene, CDR1 is LGHDT and CDR2 is YNNKEL (reference sequence). The V and J ends lost 3 bases and 0 bases respectively, with 9 bases between them.

This clonotype was counted a few times. The V call is TRBV7-9, the J call TRBJ2-1; perhaps TRBD2 as D (5 bases). The germline CDR1 and CDR2 sequences are SEHNR and FQNEAQ (reference sequence). Trimming shortened V by 3 bases and J by 10 bases, and 13 bases separated the two germline ends. CDR3 length: 13 residues. CDR3 sequence reads: CASSFGISGEQFF. DNA for the CDR3: TGTGCCAGCAGCTTCGGGATTTCGGGGGAGCAGTTCTTC.

The rearrangement joins TRBV19 to TRBJ1-1; D remains unclear. There are 16 residues in the CDR3. The V gene lost 5 bases and the J gene lost 3 bases, with 19 bases spanning the gap. From germline, CDR1 is LNHDA and CDR2 SQIVND (reference sequence). The CDR3 nucleotides are TGTGCCAGTAGTTTCCCCTACACCGGGAAGGACACTGAAGCTTTCTTT. Its protein product is CASSFPYTGKDTEAFF. Filled out from reference TRBV19 and TRBJ1-1, the complete variable domain reads DGGITQSPKYLFRKEGQNVTLSCEQNLNHDAMYWYRQDPGQGLRLIYYSQIVNDFQKGDIAEGYSVSREKKESFPLTVTSAQKNPTAFYLCASSFPYTGKDTEAFFGQGTRLTVV.

This clonotype was picked up a small number of times. The chain combines TRBV12-5 with TRBJ2-1; TRBD1 is a possible D gene (5 bases). Germline-derived CDR1 and CDR2 are LGHNT and FRNRAP. The CDR3 has 12 residues. The V gene lost 3 bases and the J gene lost 7 bases, with 7 bases spanning the gap. CDR3 nucleotide sequence: TGTGCTAGTGGTTTCCAGGGAAATGAGCAGTTCTTC. This sequence encodes CASGFQGNEQFF.

This clonotype was picked up a small number of times. This rearrangement joins TRBV15 to TRBJ1-2, with D tentatively TRBD1 (6 bases). CDR1 is LNHNV, CDR2 YYDKDF, per germline (reference sequence). The V end was cut by 8 bases, the J end by 4 bases, with 14 bases between. The CDR3 has 13 amino acids. Here the CDR3 reads CATARGRGYGYTF. CDR3 sequence (DNA): TGTGCCACCGCCCGGGGCAGGGGCTATGGCTACACCTTC.

There are many counts of this clonotype. The chain has TRBV2 and TRBJ2-1, with 8 bases that match TRBD2. The CDR3 sequence is 15 residues long. V shed 7 bases and J 6 bases; nucleotides not matched to a gene: 11. CDR1 is SNHLY and CDR2 is FYNNEI in the germline V gene. The CDR3 reads CASNGGDGAFNEQFF. CDR3 bases: TGTGCCAGCAACGGGGGGGACGGAGCCTTCAATGAGCAGTTCTTC.

This clonotype was recorded a few times. The rearrangement uses TRBV21-1 and TRBJ2-2; TRBD2, the table's D call, lacks a check against the DNA. TRBV21-1 is assigned pseudogene status. The CDR3 is 15 residues long. CDR3 amino acids: CASRIRVGGTGELFF. DNA of the CDR3: TGTGCCAGCAGGATACGGGTCGGAGGGACCGGGGAGCTGTTTTTT.

In its sample, this clonotype was seen a few times. The V and J genes are TRBV7-9 and TRBJ2-2; the D gene is possibly TRBD1 (5 bases). The germline V and J ends were trimmed by 3 bases and 4 bases, with 6 bases remaining between them. The V gene's germline CDR1 is SEHNR and CDR2 FQNEAQ (reference sequence). The CDR3 extends over 13 amino acids. CDR3 protein: CASSLTVTGELFF. DNA for the CDR3: TGTGCCAGCAGCTTGACAGTCACCGGGGAGCTGTTTTTT.

The chain is built from TRBV7-8 and TRBJ2-7; D may be TRBD1 (6 bases). V lost 2 bases and J lost 4, with 12 bases in between. The CDR3 consists of 14 residues. The V gene's germline CDR1 is SGHVS and CDR2 FQNEAQ. DNA for the CDR3: TGTGCCAGCAGCTTAACCCCCACAGGGTACGAGCAGTACTTC. This codes for CASSLTPTGYEQYF.